A single sample is the source of the 9 T cell receptor beta chains below, sequenced in a study of cytotoxic CD8 clonotypes in ibrutinib-treated CLL. Some clones are missing from TCRdb's copy, which holds only in-frame ones; the method was immunoSEQ multiplex PCR. The table includes 270,000 or so clones, about 72% detected once. The specimen was PBMCs, collected at disease progression, from a patient treated with ibrutinib. The origin of the receptors is a human donor with chronic lymphocytic leukemia.

The V and J genes are TRBV12-5 and TRBJ2-5; D might be TRBD1 (6 bases). V was cut by 6 bases and J by 1 base, with 9 bases left in between. The CDR3 is 13 residues long. Germline V CDR1 and CDR2: LGHNT, FRNRAP. The DNA for the CDR3 is TGTGCTAGTGGCACGGACAGCCAAGAGACCCAGTACTTC. It specifies CASGTDSQETQYF. Variable domain in full (rest from reference TRBV12-5 and TRBJ2-5): DARVTQTPRHKVTEMGQEVTMRCQPILGHNTVFWYRQTMMQGLELLAYFRNRAPLDDSGMPKDRFSAEMPDATLATLKIQPSEPRDSAVYFCASGTDSQETQYFGPGTRLLVL.

The rearrangement joins TRBV6-5 to TRBJ2-5; 11 bases are a match to TRBD2. The V gene end was trimmed by 8 bases and the J gene end by 4 bases; junction bases not matched to a gene: 0. The length of the CDR3 is 12 residues. Per germline, CDR1 MNHEY and CDR2 SVGAGI. In DNA, the CDR3 is TGTGCCAGCGGACTAGCGGGAGAGACCCAGTACTTC. Amino acid sequence: CASGLAGETQYF.

The chain carries TRBV14 and TRBJ1-1; D gene unclear. Germline CDR1 is SGHDN and CDR2 is FVKESK. Trimming stripped 0 bases from V and 1 base from J, with 27 bases between. The CDR3 has 21 amino acids. DNA for the CDR3: TGTGCCAGCAGCCAAGATCCCATCCGTTCGGGCAGGATCTTTTGGAACACTGAAGCTTTCTTT. Protein: CASSQDPIRSGRIFWNTEAFF.

The chain uses TRBV18 and TRBJ2-4, with a possible D match to TRBD2 (6 bases). CDR3 length equals 14 residues. From germline, CDR1 is KGHSH and CDR2 LQKENI. The V and J ends lost 2 bases and 8 bases respectively, with 13 bases between them. CDR3 DNA: TGTGCCAGCTCACCAGAGGGGCGGGGAGACATTCAGTACTTC. It translates to CASSPEGRGDIQYF.

This chain joins TRBV7-6 and TRBJ2-7; the match to TRBD2 covers 13 bases. The length of the CDR3 is 15 residues. V dropped 5 bases and J dropped 0; count of bases not matched to a gene: 1. Germline V gene lookup returns CDR1 SGHVS and CDR2 FNYEAQ. The CDR3 region has the DNA TGTGCCAGCAGCCGGACTAGCGGGAGCTCCTACGAGCAGTACTTC. It codes for CASSRTSGSSYEQYF.

V gene TRBV6-6 combines with J gene TRBJ1-2; D unresolved. The CDR3 runs to 12 residues. V gave up 10 bases and J gave up 8 bases, with 17 bases separating them. The germline V gene has CDR1 MNHNY and CDR2 SVGAGI (reference sequence). CDR3 in amino acids: CAILSRWEGYTF. In DNA form, the CDR3 reads TGTGCCATCCTCTCTCGGTGGGAGGGCTACACCTTC.

The rearrangement uses TRBV9 and TRBJ2-5, with D perhaps TRBD2 (7 bases). The length of the CDR3 is 14 residues. Germline CDR1 reads SGDLS; CDR2 reads YYNGEE. The V end lost 0 bases, the J end lost 7 bases, and 13 bases lay between the germline ends. As DNA, the CDR3 is TGTGCCAGCAGCGTAGCGGAGGGGGGGTTGACCCAGTACTTC. It yields the protein CASSVAEGGLTQYF.

The CDR3 bases are TGTGCCAGCAGCGACCGGGGAAACACCATATATTTT. Translated: CASSDRGNTIYF. The genes are TRBV7-2 and TRBJ1-3; no clear D. Germline V gives CDR1 SGHTA, CDR2 FQGNSA. The CDR3 runs 12 residues. Trimming cost V 5 bases and J 4 bases, with 6 bases left between them.

The chain has TRBV7-8 and TRBJ2-3; TRBD2 matches at 12 bases. In germline, CDR1 is SGHVS, CDR2 FQNEAQ. The trim removed 6 bases at V and 1 base at J, leaving 2 bases unmatched. The CDR3 is 15 residues long. CDR3 sequence: CASRWTSGGTDTQYF. The CDR3 bases are TGTGCCAGCAGATGGACTAGCGGGGGCACAGATACGCAGTATTTT.